This TCR beta chain emerged from a study of early T cells in non-severe SARS-CoV-2 infection. This clonotype was observed a handful of times. CDR1 and CDR2 (germline): DFQATT, SNEGSKA (reference sequence). The V end was cut by 1 base, the J end by 2 bases, with 11 bases between. CDR3 length equals 14 residues. Via MiXCR, TCRdb re-called the 5' RACE reads, giving one row per CDR3 protein. Altogether about 59,000 distinct CDR3 sequences are present, over 10% being singletons, with the ten largest covering about 10%. This material consisted of whole blood, taken at baseline. This TCR was recovered from an adult who was a healthcare worker with PCR-confirmed SARS-CoV-2 infection or an uninfected control (not recorded which). The chain has TRBV20-1 and TRBJ1-2, with D possibly being TRBD1 (6 bases). DNA for the CDR3: TGCAGTGCTAGAGTTGGGGGGCGAAACTATGGCTACACCTTC. Protein sequence: CSARVGGRNYGYTF.